This TCR beta chain is from a study of graft-versus-host responses after intestinal transplantation. Regarding the study as a whole: Those patients showing graft-donor T cell macrochimerism displayed high graft-versus-host to host-versus-graft clonal ratios in allografts.

Per germline, CDR1 MNHEY and CDR2 SMNVEV (reference sequence). This CDR3 comprises 13 residues. Trimming took off 7 bases at V and 8 bases at J, with 15 bases between the two ends. As to this clone: What it binds is unknown.

Here immunoSEQ multiplex PCR was the method, and the copy in TCRdb shows in-frame clones only, minus some. The table shows around 110,000 clones, with 93% occurring only once. The clonotype was recovered from a human donor who was the organ donor for an intestinal transplant. This specimen consisted of unstimulated CD8+ T cells sorted from spleen or lymph node cells, obtained before transplant. This chain joins TRBV27 and TRBJ2-1; a weak D match, TRBD2 (5 bases). CDR3 DNA sequence: TGTGCCAGCACCTCGCGCGGAGGCCATGAGCAGTTCTTC. Amino acid sequence: CASTSRGGHEQFF.